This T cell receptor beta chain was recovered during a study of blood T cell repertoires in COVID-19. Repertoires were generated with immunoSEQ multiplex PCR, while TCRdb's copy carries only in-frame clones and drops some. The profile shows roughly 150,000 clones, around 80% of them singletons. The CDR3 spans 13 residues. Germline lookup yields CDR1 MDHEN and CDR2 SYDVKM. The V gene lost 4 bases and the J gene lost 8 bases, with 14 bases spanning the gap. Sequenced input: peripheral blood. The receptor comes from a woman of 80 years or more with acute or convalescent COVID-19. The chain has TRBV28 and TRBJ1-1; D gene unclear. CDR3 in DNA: TGTGCCAGCAGTTCTACCTTTTTCTTCGAAGCTTTCTTT. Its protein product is CASSSTFFFEAFF.